Listed below are T cell receptor beta chains from one sample, sequenced in a study of T cells in Graves' hyperthyroidism and ophthalmopathy. TCRdb re-called the multiplex PCR reads with MiXCR, one entry per CDR3 protein. The sample holds around 290,000 distinct CDR3 sequences, over 15% seen once. Material: blood. These receptors were collected from a woman in her fifties or sixties with Graves' ophthalmopathy. Both conserved end residues are part of each CDR3. The order of the fields is V gene, clone size, D gene, J gene, CDR3 protein, CDR3 DNA. A D gene is named only where the DNA matches it firmly. Only some rows state a clone size, as once, few, many or a class for expanded clones.

V gene: TRBV29-1; clone size: few; D gene: .; J gene: TRBJ2-7; CDR3 protein: CSVAYAGGGEQYF; CDR3 DNA: TGCAGCGTTGCTTACGCAGGGGGAGGAGAGCAGTACTTC
V gene: TRBV12-3/TRBV12-4; clone size: many; D gene: TRBD1; J gene: TRBJ2-1; CDR3 protein: CVTRDRGNNEQFF; CDR3 DNA: TGTGTAACCCGGGACAGGGGAAACAATGAGCAGTTCTTC
V gene: TRBV6-2/TRBV6-3; clone size: .; D gene: .; J gene: TRBJ1-1; CDR3 protein: CASSYYIEAEAFF; CDR3 DNA: TGTGCCAGCAGTTACTACATCGAGGCTGAAGCTTTCTTT
V gene: TRBV30; clone size: many; D gene: .; J gene: TRBJ2-5; CDR3 protein: CAWSVSSWETQYF; CDR3 DNA: TGTGCCTGGAGTGTGTCCAGCTGGGAGACCCAGTACTTC
V gene: TRBV2; clone size: .; D gene: .; J gene: TRBJ2-6; CDR3 protein: CASSGYGANVLTF; CDR3 DNA: TGTGCCAGCAGTGGATATGGGGCCAACGTCCTGACTTTC
V gene: TRBV15; clone size: few; D gene: .; J gene: TRBJ1-4; CDR3 protein: CATSEGRAAGAKLFF; CDR3 DNA: TGTGCCACCAGCGAGGGACGGGCTGCGGGGGCCAAACTGTTTTTT
V gene: TRBV5-1; clone size: few; D gene: .; J gene: TRBJ1-2; CDR3 protein: CASSLAVTVYGYTF; CDR3 DNA: TGCGCCAGCAGCTTGGCTGTCACGGTCTATGGCTACACCTTC
V gene: TRBV20-1; clone size: once; D gene: .; J gene: TRBJ2-2; CDR3 protein: CSAREGTPNTGELFF; CDR3 DNA: TGCAGTGCTAGGGAAGGGACACCGAACACCGGGGAGCTGTTTTTT
V gene: TRBV2; clone size: once; D gene: TRBD2; J gene: TRBJ2-1; CDR3 protein: CASSTSGGASGEQFF; CDR3 DNA: TGTGCCAGCAGTACTAGCGGGGGGGCCTCGGGTGAGCAGTTCTTC
V gene: TRBV12-3/TRBV12-4; clone size: few; D gene: .; J gene: TRBJ1-3; CDR3 protein: CASSRIRGNTIYF; CDR3 DNA: TGTGCCAGCAGTCGGATTAGGGGAAACACCATATATTTT
V gene: TRBV20-1; clone size: many; D gene: .; J gene: TRBJ1-1; CDR3 protein: CSARFEGNTEAFF; CDR3 DNA: TGCAGTGCTAGATTTGAGGGGAACACTGAAGCTTTCTTT
V gene: TRBV20-1; clone size: few; D gene: .; J gene: TRBJ1-6; CDR3 protein: CSAVYPGASSYNSPLHF; CDR3 DNA: TGCAGTGCCGTGTATCCAGGGGCCAGCTCCTATAATTCACCCCTCCACTTT
V gene: TRBV9; clone size: .; D gene: TRBD2; J gene: TRBJ2-5; CDR3 protein: CASSVEGLARETQYF; CDR3 DNA: TGTGCCAGCAGCGTAGAAGGACTAGCGAGGGAGACCCAGTACTTC
V gene: TRBV27; clone size: .; D gene: TRBD2; J gene: TRBJ2-3; CDR3 protein: CASRASGSTDTQYF; CDR3 DNA: TGTGCCAGCAGGGCTAGCGGTAGCACAGATACGCAGTATTTT
V gene: TRBV5-5; clone size: many; D gene: .; J gene: TRBJ2-1; CDR3 protein: CASSSRLVTYNEQFF; CDR3 DNA: TGTGCCAGCAGCTCACGGTTGGTAACCTACAATGAGCAGTTCTTC
V gene: TRBV3-1; clone size: .; D gene: TRBD1; J gene: TRBJ2-3; CDR3 protein: CASSPAGQGSDTQYF; CDR3 DNA: TGTGCCAGCAGCCCGGCGGGACAGGGGTCAGATACGCAGTATTTT
V gene: TRBV29-1; clone size: few; D gene: TRBD1; J gene: TRBJ2-5; CDR3 protein: CSVWGQIQETQYF; CDR3 DNA: TGCAGCGTCTGGGGACAGATCCAAGAGACCCAGTACTTC
V gene: TRBV18; clone size: .; D gene: .; J gene: TRBJ1-2; CDR3 protein: CASSPPSVNYGYTF; CDR3 DNA: TGTGCCAGCTCACCGCCCTCAGTGAACTATGGCTACACCTTC
V gene: TRBV7-2; clone size: many; D gene: TRBD1; J gene: TRBJ2-6; CDR3 protein: CASIRDRVFSGANVLTF; CDR3 DNA: TGTGCCAGCATCCGGGACAGGGTTTTTTCTGGGGCCAACGTCCTGACTTTC
V gene: TRBV4-3; clone size: many; D gene: .; J gene: TRBJ2-1; CDR3 protein: CASSQDLTGYNEQFF; CDR3 DNA: TGCGCCAGCAGCCAAGACCTCACGGGATACAATGAGCAGTTCTTC
V gene: TRBV19; clone size: .; D gene: TRBD1; J gene: TRBJ1-5; CDR3 protein: CASSIITGGGQPQHF; CDR3 DNA: TGTGCCAGTAGTATTATTACAGGGGGAGGTCAGCCCCAGCATTTT
V gene: TRBV20-1; clone size: .; D gene: TRBD2; J gene: TRBJ2-7; CDR3 protein: CSAKAGDSYEQYF; CDR3 DNA: TGCAGTGCTAAGGCGGGAGACTCCTACGAGCAGTACTTC
V gene: TRBV12-3/TRBV12-4; clone size: few; D gene: TRBD1; J gene: TRBJ1-1; CDR3 protein: CASKPRTGMNTEAFF; CDR3 DNA: TGTGCCAGCAAACCTAGGACAGGCATGAACACTGAAGCTTTCTTT
V gene: TRBV7-3; clone size: many; D gene: .; J gene: TRBJ2-3; CDR3 protein: CASSLVPVSGRLMDTQYF; CDR3 DNA: TGTGCCAGCAGCTTAGTGCCGGTTTCGGGTCGTTTAATGGATACGCAGTATTTT
V gene: TRBV4-2; clone size: .; D gene: .; J gene: TRBJ1-2; CDR3 protein: CASSQEGRLYGYTF; CDR3 DNA: TGTGCCAGCAGCCAGGAAGGGCGGCTTTATGGCTACACCTTC
V gene: TRBV7-9; clone size: many; D gene: TRBD2; J gene: TRBJ2-1; CDR3 protein: CASPTGTSGRVSYNEQFF; CDR3 DNA: TGTGCCAGCCCGACGGGGACTAGCGGGAGGGTCTCCTACAATGAGCAGTTCTTC
V gene: TRBV7-7; clone size: .; D gene: TRBD1; J gene: TRBJ2-3; CDR3 protein: CASSLGGQGLGTDTQYF; CDR3 DNA: TGTGCTAGCAGCTTGGGGGGACAGGGATTGGGCACAGATACGCAGTATTTT
V gene: TRBV7-2; clone size: many; D gene: TRBD1; J gene: TRBJ2-7; CDR3 protein: CASSARGRGPYEQYF; CDR3 DNA: TGTGCCAGCAGCGCCCGGGGCAGGGGGCCGTACGAGCAGTACTTC
V gene: TRBV7-9; clone size: many; D gene: TRBD1; J gene: TRBJ2-7; CDR3 protein: CASSWDRDSYEQYF; CDR3 DNA: TGTGCCAGCAGCTGGGACAGGGACTCCTACGAGCAGTACTTC
V gene: TRBV4-1; clone size: .; D gene: .; J gene: TRBJ1-3; CDR3 protein: CASSQDPPVGPGRKSGNTIYF; CDR3 DNA: TGCGCCAGCAGCCAAGATCCCCCTGTAGGACCAGGAAGGAAATCTGGAAACACCATATATTTT
V gene: TRBV10-3; clone size: many; D gene: .; J gene: TRBJ1-5; CDR3 protein: CAISDLQRNQPQHF; CDR3 DNA: TGTGCCATCAGTGATTTACAGCGCAATCAGCCCCAGCATTTT
V gene: TRBV20-1; clone size: few; D gene: TRBD1; J gene: TRBJ1-1; CDR3 protein: CRGDSGMNTEAFF; CDR3 DNA: TGCAGGGGGGACAGTGGAATGAACACTGAAGCTTTCTTT
V gene: TRBV11-2; clone size: many; D gene: .; J gene: TRBJ2-1; CDR3 protein: CASSSGSYNEQFF; CDR3 DNA: TGTGCCAGCAGCTCAGGGTCGTACAATGAGCAGTTCTTC
V gene: TRBV12-3/TRBV12-4; clone size: few; D gene: TRBD1; J gene: TRBJ1-1; CDR3 protein: CAIRGQGAENTEAFF; CDR3 DNA: TGTGCCATCAGGGGACAGGGGGCCGAGAACACTGAAGCTTTCTTT
V gene: TRBV28; clone size: .; D gene: TRBD2; J gene: TRBJ2-1; CDR3 protein: CASSLASGRDAYQRSSYNEQFF; CDR3 DNA: TGTGCCAGCAGTTTGGCTAGCGGGAGGGACGCTTACCAAAGGAGCTCCTACAATGAGCAGTTCTTC
V gene: TRBV5-1; clone size: many; D gene: .; J gene: TRBJ2-1; CDR3 protein: CASSWRQEGEQFF; CDR3 DNA: TGCGCCAGCAGCTGGAGACAGGAGGGTGAGCAGTTCTTC
V gene: TRBV20-1; clone size: many; D gene: .; J gene: TRBJ1-3; CDR3 protein: CSAILSRGNTIYF; CDR3 DNA: TGCAGTGCTATCCTTAGTCGTGGAAACACCATATATTTT
V gene: TRBV5-1; clone size: .; D gene: .; J gene: TRBJ1-4; CDR3 protein: CASSFGARGGAGEKLFF; CDR3 DNA: TGCGCCAGCAGCTTTGGGGCCCGAGGAGGGGCGGGTGAAAAACTGTTTTTT
V gene: TRBV4-3; clone size: many; D gene: TRBD2; J gene: TRBJ2-3; CDR3 protein: CASSQTGLATADTQYF; CDR3 DNA: TGCGCCAGCAGCCAGACAGGACTAGCTACTGCAGATACGCAGTATTTT
V gene: TRBV2; clone size: .; D gene: TRBD1; J gene: TRBJ1-4; CDR3 protein: CASRRGRDEKLFF; CDR3 DNA: TGTGCCAGTAGAAGGGGGCGGGATGAAAAACTGTTTTTT
V gene: TRBV20-1; clone size: .; D gene: .; J gene: TRBJ2-4; CDR3 protein: CSASRGGGENIQYF; CDR3 DNA: TGCAGTGCTTCCAGGGGAGGGGGGGAAAACATTCAGTACTTC
V gene: TRBV11-2; clone size: .; D gene: .; J gene: TRBJ2-1; CDR3 protein: CASSFRGSPYNEQFF; CDR3 DNA: TGTGCCAGCAGTTTCAGGGGTTCCCCCTACAATGAGCAGTTCTTC
V gene: TRBV20-1; clone size: .; D gene: .; J gene: TRBJ1-1; CDR3 protein: CSAREIPHMNTEAFF; CDR3 DNA: TGCAGTGCTAGAGAAATTCCCCACATGAACACTGAAGCTTTCTTT
V gene: TRBV12-3/TRBV12-4; clone size: many; D gene: .; J gene: TRBJ1-1; CDR3 protein: CASRGDSYTEAFF; CDR3 DNA: TGTGCCAGCAGAGGAGACAGCTACACTGAAGCTTTCTTT
V gene: TRBV6-2/TRBV6-3; clone size: .; D gene: .; J gene: TRBJ2-4; CDR3 protein: CASSGGGTKNIQYF; CDR3 DNA: TGTGCCAGCAGTGGTGGGGGAACCAAAAACATTCAGTACTTC
V gene: TRBV5-1; clone size: few; D gene: .; J gene: TRBJ1-3; CDR3 protein: CASSLEIAYSGNTIYF; CDR3 DNA: TGCGCCAGCAGCTTGGAGATCGCCTACTCTGGAAACACCATATATTTT
V gene: TRBV7-2; clone size: .; D gene: TRBD1; J gene: TRBJ2-4; CDR3 protein: CASSLQGADIQYF; CDR3 DNA: TGTGCCAGCAGCTTGCAGGGGGCGGACATTCAGTACTTC
V gene: TRBV9; clone size: few; D gene: .; J gene: TRBJ2-5; CDR3 protein: CASSVAPGTPKGETQYF; CDR3 DNA: TGTGCCAGCAGCGTAGCACCCGGGACTCCAAAGGGGGAGACCCAGTACTTC
V gene: TRBV6-2/TRBV6-3; clone size: many; D gene: .; J gene: TRBJ2-5; CDR3 protein: CASSPLRKEETQYF; CDR3 DNA: TGTGCCAGCAGCCCATTACGGAAAGAAGAGACCCAGTACTTC
V gene: TRBV28; clone size: many; D gene: .; J gene: TRBJ2-7; CDR3 protein: CASSRGATYEQYF; CDR3 DNA: TGTGCCAGCAGTCGAGGGGCCACCTACGAGCAGTACTTC
V gene: TRBV5-1; clone size: .; D gene: .; J gene: TRBJ2-7; CDR3 protein: CASSPGAGLDEQYF; CDR3 DNA: TGCGCCAGCAGCCCCGGGGCAGGGTTAGACGAGCAGTACTTC
V gene: TRBV11-2; clone size: many; D gene: TRBD2; J gene: TRBJ2-2; CDR3 protein: CASSTLNRLAGPPGELFF; CDR3 DNA: TGTGCCAGCAGCACGCTAAATCGACTAGCGGGTCCACCCGGGGAGCTGTTTTTT
V gene: TRBV27; clone size: many; D gene: TRBD1; J gene: TRBJ2-3; CDR3 protein: CASSAIRDRYTDTQYF; CDR3 DNA: TGTGCCAGCAGCGCTATTCGGGACAGGTACACAGATACGCAGTATTTT
V gene: TRBV3-1; clone size: many; D gene: .; J gene: TRBJ2-2; CDR3 protein: CASSRRTTNSGELFF; CDR3 DNA: TGTGCCAGCAGCCGTCGGACTACGAACTCCGGGGAGCTGTTTTTT
V gene: TRBV5-1; clone size: few; D gene: TRBD1; J gene: TRBJ1-6; CDR3 protein: CASSTRTGDNSPLHF; CDR3 DNA: TGCGCCAGCAGCACGCGGACAGGGGATAATTCACCCCTCCACTTT
V gene: TRBV30; clone size: .; D gene: .; J gene: TRBJ2-1; CDR3 protein: CAWDRGLAANEQFF; CDR3 DNA: TGTGCCTGGGACAGGGGACTAGCCGCCAATGAGCAGTTCTTC
V gene: TRBV4-3; clone size: few; D gene: .; J gene: TRBJ1-6; CDR3 protein: CASSQDWFEGEEGFNSPLHF; CDR3 DNA: TGCGCCAGCAGCCAAGATTGGTTTGAGGGGGAAGAGGGATTTAATTCACCCCTCCACTTT
V gene: TRBV7-2; clone size: many; D gene: .; J gene: TRBJ2-3; CDR3 protein: CASSLVVDTQYF; CDR3 DNA: TGTGCCAGCAGCTTAGTCGTAGATACGCAGTATTTT
V gene: TRBV5-1; clone size: many; D gene: .; J gene: TRBJ1-3; CDR3 protein: CASGTTGDSGNTIYF; CDR3 DNA: TGCGCCAGCGGAACGACGGGAGACTCTGGAAACACCATATATTTT